These 27 T cell receptor beta chains came from one sample sequenced in a study of T cell changes during pregnancy in multiple sclerosis. Sequenced by immunoSEQ multiplex PCR; TCRdb stores in-frame clones only, minus some. The sample has approximately 36,000 clones, 88% seen once. This sample comprised CD8+ T cells from peripheral blood mononuclear cells, obtained in the third trimester of pregnancy. These TCRs come from a female donor with multiple sclerosis, enrolled in a pregnancy study.

The sample holds a few counts of this clone. This sequence joins TRBV4-3 and TRBJ1-1; D is undetermined. V lost 6 bases and J lost 0, with 8 bases in between. Per germline, CDR1 LGHNA and CDR2 YSLEER. The CDR3 is 13 amino acids. CDR3 sequence reads: CASSSVMNTEAFF. The CDR3 DNA is TGCGCCAGCAGTAGCGTAATGAACACTGAAGCTTTCTTT.

The chain uses TRBV4-1 and TRBJ2-3; 8 nucleotides agree with TRBD2. Germline CDR1 MGHRA, CDR2 YSYEKL. The CDR3 contains 15 residues. Unmatched junction bases numbered 10, after V lost 5 bases and J lost 6 bases. CDR3 sequence reads: CASSFKAAGEDTQYF. Written as DNA, the CDR3 is TGCGCCAGCAGCTTCAAGGCAGCGGGGGAGGATACGCAGTATTTT.

The chain has TRBV5-6 and TRBJ1-2; the D gene is possibly TRBD1 (6 bases). CDR3 length: 15 residues. Germline V gene lookup returns CDR1 SGHDT and CDR2 YYEEEE. V lost 0 bases and J 4 bases, leaving 13 bases between the germline ends. The CDR3 spells CASSLASGVGYGYTF. The CDR3, as DNA: TGTGCCAGCAGCTTGGCCTCAGGGGTTGGCTATGGCTACACCTTC.

This sequence joins TRBV7-9 and TRBJ1-4; weak D call: TRBD1 (6 bases). CDR1 is SEHNR and CDR2 is FQNEAQ in the germline V gene (reference sequence). Trimming shortened V by 5 bases and J by 2 bases, and 15 bases separated the two germline ends. The CDR3 runs 16 residues. The CDR3 DNA is TGTGCCAGCAGCAAAGGGTCGGGGGGCACTAATGAAAAACTGTTTTTT. Translated, it gives CASSKGSGGTNEKLFF.

The rearrangement uses TRBV5-8 and TRBJ2-1, with 8 nucleotides matching TRBD2. Unmatched junction bases numbered 4, after V lost 0 bases and J lost 5 bases. This CDR3 is 15 amino acids long. The germline gives CDR1 SGHTS, CDR2 YDEGEE. CDR3 bases: TGTGCCAGCAGCTTGGGCGGGGGGCGTAACAATGAGCAGTTCTTC. It translates to CASSLGGGRNNEQFF.

V and J are TRBV5-4 and TRBJ2-4; no definite D call. The V gene lost 0 bases and the J gene lost 6 bases, with 4 bases spanning the gap. The germline V gene has CDR1 SGHNT and CDR2 YYREEE (reference sequence). The length of the CDR3 is 12 residues. CDR3 residues: CASSLDRNIQYF. CDR3 coding DNA: TGTGCCAGCAGCTTGGACAGAAACATTCAGTACTTC.

V is TRBV4-1 and J is TRBJ2-5; the D gene is possibly TRBD1 (5 bases). CDR3 length: 14 amino acids. V lost 4 bases and J lost 0, with 9 bases in between. The germline gives CDR1 MGHRA, CDR2 YSYEKL. The CDR3 DNA is TGCGCCAGCAGCCCTTTAGGGGACCAAGAGACCCAGTACTTC. Its protein product is CASSPLGDQETQYF.

The V and J genes are TRBV19 and TRBJ1-2; D is ambiguous. Germline loops: CDR1 LNHDA, CDR2 SQIVND (reference sequence). This CDR3 spans 15 amino acids. V lost 2 bases and J 8 bases, leaving 18 bases between the germline ends. CDR3 sequence reads: CASSIHSELILGYTF. CDR3 nucleotide sequence: TGTGCCAGTAGTATACATTCCGAATTAATTCTAGGCTACACCTTC.

V gene TRBV9 combines with J gene TRBJ1-2, with D possibly TRBD1 on 6 matching bases. V was pared by 0 bases and J by 8 bases, with 17 bases between. The CDR3 runs to 15 residues. The V gene's germline CDR1 is SGDLS and CDR2 YYNGEE. This CDR3 is CASSVEDSPFGGYTF. The CDR3 DNA follows: TGTGCCAGCAGCGTAGAGGACAGCCCGTTCGGGGGCTACACCTTC. Drawing the rest from reference TRBV9 and TRBJ1-2, the complete variable domain is DSGVTQTPKHLITATGQRVTLRCSPRSGDLSVYWYQQSLDQGLQFLIQYYNGEERAKGNILERFSAQQFPDLHSELNLSSLELGDSALYFCASSVEDSPFGGYTFGSGTRLTVV.

The V call is TRBV18, the J call TRBJ1-1; no reliable D call. This CDR3 spans 16 amino acids. V dropped 6 bases and J dropped 0 bases, with 17 bases sitting between them. Looked up from germline, CDR1 is KGHSH and CDR2 is LQKENI. The CDR3 reads CASSLADPSMNTEAFF. In DNA, the CDR3 is TGTGCCAGCTCTCTGGCGGATCCAAGCATGAACACTGAAGCTTTCTTT.

The V gene is TRBV6-4, the J gene TRBJ2-1, with 9 bases matching TRBD1. Per the germline V gene, CDR1 is MRHNA and CDR2 is SNTAGT. The length of the CDR3 is 14 residues. The trim removed 3 bases at V and 6 bases at J, leaving 3 bases unmatched. CDR3 region: CASSEDRGGNEQFF. DNA for the CDR3: TGTGCCAGCAGTGAGGACAGGGGTGGCAATGAGCAGTTCTTC.

The chain carries TRBV10-3 and TRBJ2-7; TRBD2 is a possible D gene (5 bases). Per the germline V gene, CDR1 is ENHRY and CDR2 is SYGVKD. With 6 bases removed from V and 5 bases from J, the gap between germline ends came to 29 bases. This CDR3 has 18 amino acids. CDR3 in amino acids: CAIRPGSPQRVGIDEQYF. The CDR3 bases are TGTGCCATCAGGCCGGGGTCTCCTCAAAGGGTAGGTATCGACGAGCAGTACTTC.

The J gene is TRBJ1-2, the V gene TRBV27; tentative D call: TRBD1 (6 bases). CDR1 and CDR2 (germline): MNHEY, SMNVEV (reference sequence). The V end lost 4 bases, the J end lost 3 bases, and 18 bases lay between the germline ends. This CDR3 comprises 16 residues. The DNA of the CDR3 is TGTGCCAGCAGTTCCCACTTGGGGCGGACAGACTATGGCTACACCTTC. It encodes CASSSHLGRTDYGYTF.

This chain connects TRBV2 to TRBJ2-1, with 10 bases aligning to TRBD2. This CDR3 has 20 amino acids. Germline V gives CDR1 SNHLY, CDR2 FYNNEI. The ends lost 2 bases at V and 0 bases at J; junction bases unmatched: 13. CDR3 protein: CASSEPQGLAWTNSYNEQFF. DNA of the CDR3: TGTGCCAGCAGTGAACCTCAGGGACTAGCGTGGACAAACTCCTACAATGAGCAGTTCTTC.

This chain links TRBV5-1 with TRBJ2-7; the D gene is possibly TRBD2 (8 bases). The CDR3 is made up of 15 amino acids. Trimming stripped 4 bases from V and 7 bases from J, with 21 bases between. Germline V gene lookup returns CDR1 SGHRS and CDR2 YFSETQ. CDR3 DNA sequence: TGCGCCAGCAGCCCAGGACAGGTCGCGGGAGGAGAGCAGTACTTC. Protein: CASSPGQVAGGEQYF.

In this sample, this clone turned up many times. The chain links TRBV4-3 to TRBJ1-4; 10 positions match TRBD1. CDR3 size: 16 residues. From germline, CDR1 is LGHNA and CDR2 YSLEER. With V trimmed by 3 bases and J by 5 bases, 6 bases remained unmatched. CDR3 nucleotides: TGCGCCAGCAGCCAGGGACAGGGGAGGGGGAATGAAAAACTGTTTTTT. This codes for CASSQGQGRGNEKLFF.

This chain uses TRBV4-1 with TRBJ1-1, with a possible D match to TRBD1 (6 bases). Germline loops: CDR1 MGHRA, CDR2 YSYEKL. The CDR3 spans 15 residues. V gave up 2 bases and J gave up 3 bases, with 13 bases separating them. CDR3 in amino acids: CASSQRQVSDTEAFF. DNA for the CDR3: TGCGCCAGCAGCCAACGACAGGTATCTGACACTGAAGCTTTCTTT.

The chain links TRBV2 to TRBJ1-1; TRBD1 might be the D (6 bases). The V end was cut by 3 bases, the J end by 4 bases, with 15 bases between. Germline CDR1 SNHLY, CDR2 FYNNEI. The CDR3 has 15 residues. The DNA for the CDR3 is TGTGCCAGCAGTGATCCCCCCGGGGGGCCCACTGAAGCTTTCTTT. This codes for CASSDPPGGPTEAFF.

This chain uses TRBV23-1 with TRBJ1-1, with a possible D match to TRBD1 (6 bases). TRBV23-1 is marked as an open reading frame, function uncertain. The CDR3 runs to 13 residues. V lost 4 bases and J lost 11, with 17 bases in between. The CDR3 DNA follows: TGCGCCAGCAGTCGGGGAGGGGGGACCCGGGCTTTCTTT. This codes for CASSRGGGTRAFF.

This clone was detected a few times. The same CDR3 arises from other DNA sequences in this sample as well. The chain is built from TRBV5-1 and TRBJ2-1; TRBD2 matches at 12 bases. The CDR3 consists of 14 residues. Per germline, CDR1 SGHRS and CDR2 YFSETQ. The junction had 4 bases not matched to a gene; V was cut back by 3 bases and J by 9 bases. Written as DNA, the CDR3 is TGCGCCAGCAGCTGGACTAGCGGGGCCGCTGAGCAGTTCTTC. It translates to CASSWTSGAAEQFF.

The V gene is TRBV7-9, the J gene TRBJ1-1; the D gene is possibly TRBD1 (5 bases). The germline V and J ends were trimmed by 2 bases and 7 bases, with 11 bases remaining between them. The CDR3 spans 13 residues. Germline V CDR1 and CDR2: SEHNR, FQNEAQ (reference sequence). The CDR3 sequence is CASSLLGAVEAFF. The CDR3 DNA sequence: TGTGCCAGCAGCTTACTAGGGGCGGTTGAAGCTTTCTTT.

The rearrangement uses TRBV5-1 and TRBJ2-7; TRBD2 aligns across 9 bases. Losses at the gene ends were 2 bases for V and 3 bases for J; bases not matched to a gene: 9. The germline CDR1 and CDR2 sequences are SGHRS and YFSETQ. The CDR3 is made up of 16 amino acids. Here the CDR3 DNA reads TGCGCCAGCAGCTTATTGAAAGCGGGGGGCCTCTACGAGCAGTACTTC. Its protein product is CASSLLKAGGLYEQYF.

The table lists this clone with a count of one. J is TRBJ2-3 and V is TRBV4-1, with 14 bases identical to TRBD2. From germline, CDR1 is MGHRA and CDR2 YSYEKL. CDR3 length: 20 residues. The V segment lost 4 bases and the J segment 0 bases; nucleotides outside the gene matches: 12. The DNA of the CDR3 is TGCGCCAGCAGCCGGACTAGCGGGGGGCATCCGGCGATTAGCACAGATACGCAGTATTTT. It encodes CASSRTSGGHPAISTDTQYF.

The V call is TRBV19, the J call TRBJ1-1; a weak D match, TRBD1 (5 bases). Trimming shortened V by 6 bases and J by 1 base, and 9 bases separated the two germline ends. The CDR3 totals 13 residues. Germline V CDR1 and CDR2: LNHDA, SQIVND (reference sequence). Written as DNA, the CDR3 is TGTGCCAGTAGGACCGGGGGGAACACTGAAGCTTTCTTT. It translates to CASRTGGNTEAFF.

This clone was observed once. The V call is TRBV28, the J call TRBJ2-2, with TRBD1 as a possible D gene (6 bases). Germline loops: CDR1 MDHEN, CDR2 SYDVKM. The CDR3 loop spans 13 amino acids. Deletions cut 6 bases from V and 4 bases from J, with 9 bases between. For the CDR3, the DNA is TGTGCCAGCAGCCGGACAGTCACCGGGGAGCTGTTTTTT. Translation gives CASSRTVTGELFF.

This rearrangement joins TRBV5-1 to TRBJ1-1; 8 nucleotides align to TRBD1. Germline-derived CDR1 and CDR2 are SGHRS and YFSETQ. The CDR3 runs 14 residues. The V and J ends lost 4 bases and 5 bases, in that order; junction bases with no gene match: 7. The CDR3 here is CASSETGGWTEAFF. The CDR3, as DNA: TGCGCCAGCAGCGAAACAGGGGGGTGGACTGAAGCTTTCTTT.

This chain joins TRBV7-9 and TRBJ1-2; unclear D gene. The germline gives CDR1 SEHNR, CDR2 FQNEAQ (reference sequence). CDR3 length: 13 amino acids. Between the trimmed V and J ends, which lost 4 bases and 6 bases, there was a span of 12 bases. This CDR3 is CASSSVLVDGYTF. CDR3 coding DNA: TGTGCCAGCAGCTCAGTCCTGGTCGATGGCTACACCTTC.